The entry that follows covers one T cell receptor (beta chain) sequence. This record comes from a study of T cell responses to AZD1222 COVID-19 vaccine. Produced via immunoSEQ multiplex PCR; TCRdb's table is partial and in-frame only. The sample includes about 97,000 clones, less than 95% of them seen just once. The V end was cut by 0 bases, the J end by 4 bases, with 12 bases between. Germline V CDR1 and CDR2: LGHDT, YNNKEL (reference sequence). The CDR3 is 15 amino acids. The source of this sequence is an adult in good health. The chain recombines TRBV3-1 (or the pseudogene TRBV3-2) with TRBJ1-1; tentative D call: TRBD1 (6 bases). The sample in question was peripheral blood, obtained on day 0 of AZD1222 vaccination. The CDR3 nucleotides are TGTGCCAGCAGCCAAGATCCGGGAGGGGGCACTGAAGCTTTCTTT. Translating it yields CASSQDPGGGTEAFF.